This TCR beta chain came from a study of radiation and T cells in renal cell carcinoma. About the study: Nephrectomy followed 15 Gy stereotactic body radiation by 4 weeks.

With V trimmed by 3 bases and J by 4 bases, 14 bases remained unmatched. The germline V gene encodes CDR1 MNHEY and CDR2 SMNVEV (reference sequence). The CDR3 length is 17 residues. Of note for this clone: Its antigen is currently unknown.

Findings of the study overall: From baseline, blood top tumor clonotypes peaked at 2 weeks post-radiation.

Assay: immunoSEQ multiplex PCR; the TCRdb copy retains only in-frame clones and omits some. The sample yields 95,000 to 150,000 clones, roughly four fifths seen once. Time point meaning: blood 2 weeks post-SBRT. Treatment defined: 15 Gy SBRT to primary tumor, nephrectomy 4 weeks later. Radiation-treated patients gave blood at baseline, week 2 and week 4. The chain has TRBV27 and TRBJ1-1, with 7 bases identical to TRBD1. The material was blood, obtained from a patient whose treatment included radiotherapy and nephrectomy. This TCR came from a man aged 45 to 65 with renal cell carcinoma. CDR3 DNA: TGTGCCAGCAGTTTGTTCGCACGACAGGGTGGGATCACTGAAGCTTTCTTT. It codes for CASSLFARQGGITEAFF.